A selection of T cell receptor beta chains follows, all from one sample in a study of technical replicates of blood from several donors. Sequenced by immunoSEQ multiplex PCR; TCRdb stores in-frame clones only, minus some. The sample yields more than 70,000 clones, 96% seen once. Sequencing was done on a sample of T cells isolated from PBMCs. The receptor set was obtained from a human donor in good health. The CDR3 runs from the conserved cysteine through the conserved F or W. D genes are given only for firm matches. The size entry is marked missing in some rows and otherwise reads once, few, many or a size class.

TRBJ2-2 | - | - | 17 | TRBV5-1 | CASSLGLSGGNTGELFF | TGCGCCAGCAGCTTGGGTCTCTCCGGGGGAAACACCGGGGAGCTGTTTTTT
TRBJ2-7 | - | once | 15 | TRBV27 | CASSLGLRVSYEQYF | TGTGCCAGCAGTTTAGGATTGCGGGTCTCCTACGAGCAGTACTTC
TRBJ1-1 | - | - | 11 | TRBV6-5 | CASSRQFEAFF | TGTGCCAGCAGTCGACAGTTTGAAGCTTTCTTT
TRBJ2-7 | - | - | 14 | TRBV11-3 | CASSLVAAIYEQYF | TGTGCCAGCAGCTTAGTAGCGGCCATCTACGAGCAGTACTTC
TRBJ1-1 | - | once | 14 | TRBV11-3 | CASSLGGGGTEAFF | TGTGCCAGCAGCTTAGGGGGCGGAGGGACTGAAGCTTTCTTT
TRBJ2-7 | TRBD2 | - | 13 | TRBV7-2 | CASSTLAGGRGDF | TGTGCCAGCAGCACCCTAGCGGGAGGGCGTGGGGACTTC
TRBJ2-3 | - | - | 16 | TRBV9 | CASSAPGLPRPDTQYF | TGTGCCAGCAGCGCCCCGGGACTCCCAAGGCCGGATACGCAGTATTTT
TRBJ2-1 | - | - | 14 | TRBV27 | CASSFVGRYNEQFF | TGTGCCAGCAGTTTTGTTGGGCGATACAATGAGCAGTTCTTC
TRBJ1-1 | - | - | 16 | TRBV9 | CASTVIAVGSGTEAFF | TGTGCCAGCACCGTAATAGCAGTGGGATCGGGGACTGAAGCTTTCTTT
TRBJ1-5 | - | - | 16 | TRBV9 | CASSPGGVVSNQPQHF | TGTGCCAGCAGCCCCGGCGGGGTAGTTAGCAATCAGCCCCAGCATTTT
TRBJ2-3 | TRBD1 | - | 15 | TRBV5-1 | CASGMTGGSTDTQYF | TGCGCCAGCGGAATGACAGGGGGGAGCACAGATACGCAGTATTTT
TRBJ1-1 | - | once | 13 | TRBV30 | CAWTGISNTEAFF | TGTGCCTGGACAGGGATTTCGAACACTGAAGCTTTCTTT
TRBJ1-1 | - | - | 13 | TRBV18 | CASSPARDTEAFF | TGTGCCAGCTCACCGGCCAGGGACACTGAAGCTTTCTTT
TRBJ2-3 | - | - | 16 | TRBV28 | CASTPSRGWSTDTQYF | TGTGCCAGCACCCCGAGCCGGGGTTGGAGCACAGATACGCAGTATTTT
TRBJ2-7 | TRBD1 | - | 15 | TRBV15 | CATSLTGTGNYEQYF | TGTGCCACCAGCCTAACGGGGACAGGGAACTACGAGCAGTACTTC
TRBJ2-2 | - | - | 14 | TRBV28 | CASSLRDITGELFF | TGTGCCAGCAGTCTTCGCGATATCACCGGGGAGCTGTTTTTT
TRBJ2-5 | - | - | 13 | TRBV6-5 | CASSTDSGETQYF | TGTGCCAGCAGTACCGACAGTGGAGAGACCCAGTACTTC
TRBJ1-2 | TRBD1 | - | 14 | TRBV5-4 | CASSRIQGDYGYTF | TGTGCCAGCAGCCGTATCCAGGGGGACTATGGCTACACCTTC
TRBJ1-5 | TRBD1 | once | 15 | TRBV6-5 | CASNEGQDRPQPQHF | TGTGCCAGCAACGAGGGACAGGATAGACCGCAGCCCCAGCATTTT
TRBJ2-1 | TRBD2 | - | 17 | TRBV2 | CASSARLAGGRYNEQFF | TGTGCCAGCAGTGCCCGACTAGCGGGGGGTCGGTACAATGAGCAGTTCTTC
TRBJ1-5 | TRBD1 | - | 17 | TRBV5-1 | CASSLGDRPNSNQPQHF | TGCGCCAGCAGCTTGGGGGACAGACCTAATAGCAATCAGCCCCAGCATTTT
TRBJ1-6 | - | - | 15 | TRBV4-1 | CASSQLSLGSSPLHF | TGCGCCAGCAGCCAACTATCTTTAGGGAGTTCACCCCTCCACTTT
TRBJ2-5 | - | - | 16 | TRBV7-9 | CASSLGFQGYQETQYF | TGTGCCAGCAGCTTAGGGTTCCAGGGTTACCAAGAGACCCAGTACTTC
TRBJ1-1 | TRBD1 | - | 15 | TRBV4-1 | CASSPNRGRHTEAFF | TGCGCCAGCAGCCCTAACAGGGGGCGTCACACTGAAGCTTTCTTT
TRBJ1-6 | - | - | 16 | TRBV7-3 | CASSLTHSSYNSPLHF | TGTGCCAGCAGCCTTACACACAGCTCCTATAATTCACCCCTCCACTTT
TRBJ2-7 | TRBD2 | - | 15 | TRBV5-6 | CASSLVLGLAYEQYF | TGTGCCAGCAGCTTGGTTCTGGGACTAGCTTACGAGCAGTACTTC
TRBJ2-7 | - | - | 14 | TRBV7-9 | CASSLSGLRNEQYF | TGTGCCAGCAGCTTATCAGGGTTGAGGAACGAGCAGTACTTC
TRBJ1-1 | TRBD1 | - | 13 | TRBV11-1 | CASSVDRGREAFF | TGTGCCAGCAGCGTCGACAGGGGACGGGAAGCTTTCTTT
TRBJ1-1 | TRBD1 | once | 15 | TRBV7-9 | CASSSIQGLSTEAFF | TGTGCCAGCAGCTCTATACAGGGGCTGAGCACTGAAGCTTTCTTT
TRBJ1-5 | - | - | 15 | TRBV5-1 | CASSLQKYPGQPQHF | TGCGCCAGCAGCTTACAAAAGTACCCGGGACAGCCCCAGCATTTT
TRBJ2-3 | TRBD2 | - | 18 | TRBV25-1 | CASSGKPGLAASTDTQYF | TGTGCCAGCAGTGGAAAACCGGGACTAGCGGCTAGCACAGATACGCAGTATTTT